These 9 T cell receptor beta chains came from one sample sequenced in a study of T cell responses to AZD1222 COVID-19 vaccine (dated by TCRdb to the early 2020s). The library was produced with the immunoSEQ multiplex PCR assay. TCRdb limited this immuneACCESS table to in-frame rearrangements with V and J called. A share of clones is missing; checked studies link under half to unresolved V genes, and the rest is unexplained. The sample table lists 120,000 to 150,000 clones, around nine tenths of them with a count of one. The top ten hold less than 5.5% of the sample. The sample's time point label is to be understood as: baseline before first vaccination. This sample comprised peripheral blood, obtained on day 0 of AZD1222 vaccination. The receptor set was obtained from an adult in good health.

The rearrangement joins TRBV3-1 (or the pseudogene TRBV3-2) to TRBJ1-1; no clear D. V gave up 0 bases and J gave up 2 bases, with 7 bases separating them. The CDR3 has 14 residues. Germline V CDR1 and CDR2: LGHDT, YNNKEL (reference sequence). The CDR3 protein is CASSQEGKNTEAFF. In DNA form, the CDR3 reads TGTGCCAGCAGCCAAGAGGGTAAAAACACTGAAGCTTTCTTT.

This sequence joins TRBV18 and TRBJ1-1; D is ambiguous. This CDR3 region has 13 residues. Germline-derived CDR1 and CDR2 are KGHSH and LQKENI. Trimming shortened V by 4 bases and J by 1 base, and 7 bases separated the two germline ends. The CDR3 coding sequence is TGTGCCAGCTCACAGACCGCGAACACTGAAGCTTTCTTT. Translation: CASSQTANTEAFF.

This clone was counted a few times. The chain carries TRBV4-2 and TRBJ2-7, with D unclear. In germline, CDR1 is LGHNA, CDR2 YNFKEQ. With 0 bases removed from V and 0 bases from J, the gap between germline ends came to 12 bases. CDR3 length equals 16 residues. The CDR3 coding sequence is TGTGCCAGCAGCCAAGAAGTCCAAATGTACTCCTACGAGCAGTACTTC. Amino acids: CASSQEVQMYSYEQYF.

The CDR3 DNA sequence: TGTGCCAGCAGCTTCGCTAGCGGGGCCCACGAGCAGTACTTC. It yields the protein CASSFASGAHEQYF. The chain carries TRBV9 and TRBJ2-7, with 9 bases identical to TRBD2. The CDR3 covers 14 residues. CDR1 is SGDLS, CDR2 YYNGEE, per germline. The ends lost 4 bases at V and 5 bases at J; junction bases unmatched: 7.

The V and J genes are TRBV4-3 and TRBJ2-3; possibly TRBD2 for D (6 bases). Germline CDR1 and CDR2: LGHNA and YSLEER. V was pared by 4 bases and J by 6 bases, with 8 bases between. The CDR3 contains 12 residues. CDR3 sequence (DNA): TGCGCCAGCAGCCTCCGGGGGGATACGCAGTATTTT. Protein product: CASSLRGDTQYF.

The rearrangement uses TRBV27 and TRBJ2-7; 8 positions agree with TRBD1. Germline CDR1 and CDR2: MNHEY and SMNVEV (reference sequence). The length of the CDR3 is 14 residues. The junction had 5 bases not matched to a gene; V was cut back by 5 bases and J by 2 bases. As DNA, the CDR3 is TGTGCCAGCAGTCCCCGGACAGGGCCCTACGAGCAGTACTTC. This sequence encodes CASSPRTGPYEQYF.

The chain employs TRBV7-9 and TRBJ1-1, with D perhaps TRBD1 (6 bases). The V and J ends lost 5 bases and 3 bases respectively, with 22 bases between them. Germline-derived CDR1 and CDR2 are SEHNR and FQNEAQ (reference sequence). The CDR3 runs 17 residues. DNA for the CDR3: TGTGCCAGCAGCCCAGCGGGTTGGGGGGGGCTTGACACTGAAGCTTTCTTT. Amino acid sequence: CASSPAGWGGLDTEAFF. Variable domain in full (rest from reference TRBV7-9 and TRBJ1-1): DTGVSQNPRHKITKRGQNVTFRCDPISEHNRLYWYRQTLGQGPEFLTYFQNEAQLEKSRLLSDRFSAERPKGSFSTLEIQRTEQGDSAMYLCASSPAGWGGLDTEAFFGQGTRLTVV.

This chain joins TRBV4-2 and TRBJ2-1, with D perhaps given as TRBD1 or TRBD2 (6 bases each). The length of the CDR3 is 15 residues. In germline, CDR1 is LGHNA, CDR2 YNFKEQ. Trimming shortened V by 1 base and J by 6 bases, and 13 bases separated the two germline ends. The CDR3 here is CASSQGGAGRNEQFF. In DNA form, the CDR3 reads TGTGCCAGCAGCCAAGGGGGGGCAGGGCGCAATGAGCAGTTCTTC.

The chain uses TRBV29-1 and TRBJ1-4, with D perhaps matching TRBD1 (5 bases). Trimming removed 5 bases at V and 5 bases at J, with 15 bases between. Germline-derived CDR1 and CDR2 are SQVTM and ANQGSEA. The CDR3 length is 14 residues. The CDR3 region is CSVRPGTENEKLFF. The CDR3 DNA reads TGCAGCGTTCGGCCCGGGACTGAAAATGAAAAACTGTTTTTT.